This record looks at one T cell receptor (beta chain) sequence and its context. The data stem from a study of human T cells and chemical hapten exposure. Time point reported: patch test 1, 2 weeks after DPC sensitization. Treatment: therapeutic diphenylcyclopropenone sensitization with weekly scalp DPC. Whole blood that had not been fractionated was the source of extracted total RNA. Participating donors were patients with alopecia, aged 18 to 70 years, considered appropriate candidates for DPC. Single cDNA molecules in the library carried unique molecular identifiers attached during preparation. TCRdb itself ran the RACE reads through MiXCR, one entry per CDR3 protein. This table holds 30,000 to 40,000 distinct CDR3 sequences, around 6.8% found once. The CDR3 consists of 13 residues. The germline V gene has CDR1 SGHDT and CDR2 YYEEEE. V lost 4 bases to trimming and J lost 11 bases; unmatched junction nucleotides: 8.

J is TRBJ2-4 and V is TRBV5-6; 8 positions agree with TRBD1. This clonotype originated in a woman aged 25 to 39 with alopecia areata. Some clones in this sample may be carry-over from other donors' samples. The sequencing used whole blood, collected in connection with sensitization to the hapten diphenylcyclopropenone (DPC). In DNA, the CDR3 is TGTGCCAGCAGCCGTGGACAGGGAATAGTTCAGTACTTC. It codes for CASSRGQGIVQYF.